This TCR beta chain was documented in a study of blood T cell repertoires in COVID-19. In germline, CDR1 is SGHDT, CDR2 YYEEEE. The CDR3 sequence is 14 residues long. The J segment lost 6 bases and the V segment lost 0 bases, leaving 4 bases of the junction unmatched. Assay used: immunoSEQ multiplex PCR; TCRdb lists only in-frame clones, some missing. The sample holds 310,000 or so clones; 87% are singletons and the top ten take 8.5% to 10%. The gene calls are TRBV5-6 and TRBJ2-7; 9 bases agree with TRBD2. The clonotype was recovered from a woman aged 18-29 years who had recovered from COVID-19. Material: PBMCs or T cells enriched from blood (not recorded which). The CDR3 DNA reads as TGTGCCAGCAGCTTGGTTCCAGCGGGAGGCGAGCAGTACTTC. It specifies CASSLVPAGGEQYF.